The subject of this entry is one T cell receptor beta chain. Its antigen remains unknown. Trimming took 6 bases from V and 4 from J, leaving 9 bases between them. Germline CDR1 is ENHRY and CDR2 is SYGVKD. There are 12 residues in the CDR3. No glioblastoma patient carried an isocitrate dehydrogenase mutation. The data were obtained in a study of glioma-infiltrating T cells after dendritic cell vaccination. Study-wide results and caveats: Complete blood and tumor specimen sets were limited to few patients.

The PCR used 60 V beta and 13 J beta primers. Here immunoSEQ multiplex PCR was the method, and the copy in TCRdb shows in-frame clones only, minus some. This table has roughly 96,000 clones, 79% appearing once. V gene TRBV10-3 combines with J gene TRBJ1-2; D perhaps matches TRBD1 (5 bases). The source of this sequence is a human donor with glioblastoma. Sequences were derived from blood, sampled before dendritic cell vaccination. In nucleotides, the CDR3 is TGTGCCATCAGGAGGGACTCCTATGGCTACACCTTC. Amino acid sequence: CAIRRDSYGYTF.